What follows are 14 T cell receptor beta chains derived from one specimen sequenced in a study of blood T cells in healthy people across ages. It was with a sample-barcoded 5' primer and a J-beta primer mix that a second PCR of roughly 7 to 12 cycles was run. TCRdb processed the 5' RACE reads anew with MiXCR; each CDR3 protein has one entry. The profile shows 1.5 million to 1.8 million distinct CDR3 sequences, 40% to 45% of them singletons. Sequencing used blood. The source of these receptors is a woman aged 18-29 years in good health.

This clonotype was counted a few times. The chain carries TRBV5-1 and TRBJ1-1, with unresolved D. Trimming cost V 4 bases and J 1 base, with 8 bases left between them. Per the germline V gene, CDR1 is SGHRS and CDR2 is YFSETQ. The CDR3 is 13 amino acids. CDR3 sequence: CASSGQENTEAFF. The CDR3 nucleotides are TGCGCCAGCAGCGGGCAGGAGAACACTGAAGCTTTCTTT. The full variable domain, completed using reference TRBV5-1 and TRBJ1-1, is KAGVTQTPRYLIKTRGQQVTLSCSPISGHRSVSWYQQTPGQGLQFLFEYFSETQRNKGNFPGRFSGRQFSNSRSEMNVSTLELGDSALYLCASSGQENTEAFFGQGTRLTVV.

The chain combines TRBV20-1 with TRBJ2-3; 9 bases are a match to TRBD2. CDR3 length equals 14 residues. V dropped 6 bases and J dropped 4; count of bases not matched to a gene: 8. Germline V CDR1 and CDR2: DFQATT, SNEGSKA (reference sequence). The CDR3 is CSAPLAGHADTQYF. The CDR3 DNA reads TGCAGTGCCCCCCTAGCGGGGCATGCAGATACGCAGTATTTT.

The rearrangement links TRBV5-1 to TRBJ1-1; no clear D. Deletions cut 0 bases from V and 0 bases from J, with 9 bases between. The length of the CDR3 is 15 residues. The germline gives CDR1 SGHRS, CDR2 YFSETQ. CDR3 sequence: CASSLAGLVNTEAFF. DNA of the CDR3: TGCGCCAGCAGCTTGGCGGGGTTGGTGAACACTGAAGCTTTCTTT.

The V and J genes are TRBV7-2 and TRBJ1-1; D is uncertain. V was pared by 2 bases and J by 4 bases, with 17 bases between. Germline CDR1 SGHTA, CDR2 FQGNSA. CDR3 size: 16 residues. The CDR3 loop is CASSLFGVALGTEAFF. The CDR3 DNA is TGTGCCAGCAGCTTATTTGGGGTCGCGCTAGGCACTGAAGCTTTCTTT.

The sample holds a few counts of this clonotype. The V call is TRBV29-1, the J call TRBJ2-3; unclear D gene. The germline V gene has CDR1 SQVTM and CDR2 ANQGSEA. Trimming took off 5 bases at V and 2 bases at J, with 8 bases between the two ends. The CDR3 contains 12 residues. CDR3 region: CSVLGNTDTQYF. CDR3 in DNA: TGCAGCGTTCTGGGCAACACAGATACGCAGTATTTT.

CDR3 residues: CASSTPGLRGSSYEQYF. The CDR3 nucleotides read TGCGCCAGCAGCACCCCGGGACTCCGGGGGAGCTCCTACGAGCAGTACTTC. The chain employs TRBV5-1 and TRBJ2-7, with D maybe TRBD2 (6 bases). V was clipped by 4 bases and J by 0 bases, with 20 bases between them. CDR3 size: 17 residues. Per the germline V gene, CDR1 is SGHRS and CDR2 is YFSETQ.

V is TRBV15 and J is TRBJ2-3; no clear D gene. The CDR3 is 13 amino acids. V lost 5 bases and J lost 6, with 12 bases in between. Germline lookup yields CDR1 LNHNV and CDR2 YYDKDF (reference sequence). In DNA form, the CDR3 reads TGTGCCACCAGCCGACCCCCAGGCGATACGCAGTATTTT. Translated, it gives CATSRPPGDTQYF.

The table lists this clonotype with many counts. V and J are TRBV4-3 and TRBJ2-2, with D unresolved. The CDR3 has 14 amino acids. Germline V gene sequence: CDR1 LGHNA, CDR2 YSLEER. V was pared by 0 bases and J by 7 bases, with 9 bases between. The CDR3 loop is CASSQERLIGELFF. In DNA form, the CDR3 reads TGCGCCAGCAGCCAAGAGAGGTTAATCGGGGAGCTGTTTTTT.

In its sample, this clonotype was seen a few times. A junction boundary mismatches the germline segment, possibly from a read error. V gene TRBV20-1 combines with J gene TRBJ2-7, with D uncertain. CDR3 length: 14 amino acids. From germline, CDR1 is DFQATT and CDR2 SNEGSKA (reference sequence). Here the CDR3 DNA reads TGTAGTGCTAATCGCGATGGGATCTCCTACGAGCAGTACTTC. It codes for CSANRDGISYEQYF.

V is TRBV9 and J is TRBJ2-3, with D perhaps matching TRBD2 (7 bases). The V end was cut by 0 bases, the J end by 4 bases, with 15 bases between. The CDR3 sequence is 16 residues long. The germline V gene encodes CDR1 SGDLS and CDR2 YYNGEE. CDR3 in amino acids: CASSVDLGGPPDTQYF. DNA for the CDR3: TGTGCCAGCAGCGTAGATCTGGGGGGGCCCCCAGATACGCAGTATTTT.

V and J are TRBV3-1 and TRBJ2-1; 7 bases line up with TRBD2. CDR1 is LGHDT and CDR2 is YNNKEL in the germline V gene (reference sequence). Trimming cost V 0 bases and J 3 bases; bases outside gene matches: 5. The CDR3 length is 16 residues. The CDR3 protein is CASSQDGGRIYNEQFF. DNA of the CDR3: TGTGCCAGCAGCCAAGATGGCGGGAGAATCTACAATGAGCAGTTCTTC.

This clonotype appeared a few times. CDR3 nucleotide sequence: TGTGCCACCAGTGATTTTGGGGATGAGCAGTTCTTC. It yields the protein CATSDFGDEQFF. The gene calls are TRBV24-1 and TRBJ2-1; no definite D call. The germline CDR1 and CDR2 sequences are KGHDR and SFDVKD. V shed 1 base and J shed 8 bases, with 5 bases lying between them. This CDR3 contains 12 residues.

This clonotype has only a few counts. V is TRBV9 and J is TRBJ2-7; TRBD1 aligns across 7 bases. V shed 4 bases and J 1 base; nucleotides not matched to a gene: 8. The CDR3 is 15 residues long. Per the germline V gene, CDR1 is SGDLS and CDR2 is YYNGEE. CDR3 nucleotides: TGTGCCAGCAGCTCCCGGGACAGTCGTTCCTACGAGCAGTACTTC. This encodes CASSSRDSRSYEQYF.

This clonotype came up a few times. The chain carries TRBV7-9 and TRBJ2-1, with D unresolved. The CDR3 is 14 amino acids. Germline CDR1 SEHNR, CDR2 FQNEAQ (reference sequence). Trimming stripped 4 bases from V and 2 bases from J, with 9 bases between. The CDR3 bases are TGTGCCAGCAGCTCGGGTGTCACCTACAATGAGCAGTTCTTC. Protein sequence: CASSSGVTYNEQFF.